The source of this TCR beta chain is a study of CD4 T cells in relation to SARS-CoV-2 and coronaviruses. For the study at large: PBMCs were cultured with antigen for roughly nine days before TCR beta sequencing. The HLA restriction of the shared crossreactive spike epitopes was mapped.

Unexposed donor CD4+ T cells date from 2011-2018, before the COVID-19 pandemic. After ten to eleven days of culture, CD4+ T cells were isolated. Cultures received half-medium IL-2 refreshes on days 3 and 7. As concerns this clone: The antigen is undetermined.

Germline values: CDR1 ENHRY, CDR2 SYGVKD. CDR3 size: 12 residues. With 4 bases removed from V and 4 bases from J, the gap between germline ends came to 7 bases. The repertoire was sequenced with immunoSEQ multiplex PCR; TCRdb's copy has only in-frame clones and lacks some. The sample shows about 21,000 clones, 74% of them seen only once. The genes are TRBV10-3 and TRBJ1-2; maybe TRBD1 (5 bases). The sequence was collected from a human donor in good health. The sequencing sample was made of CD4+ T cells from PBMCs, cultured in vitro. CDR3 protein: CAISGQSYGYTF. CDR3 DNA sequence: TGTGCCATCAGTGGACAGTCCTATGGCTACACCTTC.